These 27 T cell receptor beta chains came from one sample sequenced in a study of blood T cells in healthy people across ages. Together with a sample-barcoded 5' primer, a J-beta primer mix was included in a second PCR lasting roughly 6 to 12 cycles. TCRdb re-derived calls from the 5' RACE reads in MiXCR, one entry per CDR3 protein. The sample contains about 1,400,000 distinct CDR3 sequences, roughly 45% of which appear only once. The sample comprised blood. The origin of the receptors is a woman younger than 35 in good health.

There are a few counts of this clonotype. J is TRBJ2-2 and V is TRBV12-3 or TRBV12-4; D ambiguous. There are 17 residues in the CDR3. The germline V and J ends were trimmed by 4 bases and 0 bases, with 15 bases remaining between them. The CDR3 protein is CASSSALQSSNTGELFF. CDR3 nucleotides: TGTGCCAGCAGTTCGGCCCTCCAAAGCTCGAACACCGGGGAGCTGTTTTTT.

This clonotype turned up a few times. The rearrangement uses TRBV19 and TRBJ2-5, with D unresolved. Trimming pared 3 bases from V and 4 bases from J, leaving 6 bases between. The CDR3 runs to 12 residues. Germline assignment: CDR1 LNHDA and CDR2 SQIVND (reference sequence). The CDR3 sequence is CASSISPETQYF. CDR3 coding DNA: TGTGCCAGTAGTATCTCTCCAGAGACCCAGTACTTC.

The J gene is TRBJ2-1, the V gene TRBV4-2, with 9 nucleotides matching TRBD2. The CDR3 consists of 20 residues. Trimming at V came to 0 bases and at J to 1 base, leaving 13 bases not matched to a gene. CDR1 is LGHNA and CDR2 is YNFKEQ in the germline V gene. For the CDR3, the DNA is TGTGCCAGCAGCCAAGATGGGGCTAGCGGGATGAGGCCTTCCTACAATGAGCAGTTCTTC. Amino acids: CASSQDGASGMRPSYNEQFF.

The table lists this clonotype with a few counts. This rearrangement joins TRBV5-4 to TRBJ1-2, with a possible D match to TRBD1 (6 bases). V lost 5 bases, J lost 0 bases, and 14 bases lay in between. This CDR3 comprises 15 residues. Germline V gene lookup returns CDR1 SGHNT and CDR2 YYREEE (reference sequence). The CDR3 reads CASRAVRTANYGYTF. The CDR3 DNA reads TGTGCCAGCAGAGCGGTCAGGACAGCTAACTATGGCTACACCTTC. The full variable domain, with the rest looked up from reference TRBV5-4 and TRBJ1-2, is ETGVTQSPTHLIKTRGQQVTLRCSSQSGHNTVSWYQQALGQGPQFIFQYYREEENGRGNFPPRFSGLQFPNYSSELNVNALELDDSALYLCASRAVRTANYGYTFGSGTRLTVV.

The chain has TRBV7-2 and TRBJ1-5; D is undetermined. The V gene lost 4 bases and the J gene lost 3 bases, with 13 bases spanning the gap. The CDR3 is 15 residues long. The germline gives CDR1 SGHTA, CDR2 FQGNSA. In DNA, the CDR3 is TGTGCCAGCAGCTCGGTTCTAGGAGACAATCAGCCCCAGCATTTT. It is translated as CASSSVLGDNQPQHF.

This clonotype was detected only a few times. The chain carries TRBV3-1 and TRBJ2-7, with D hard to call. The CDR3 is 15 residues long. Trimming took 5 bases from V and 3 from J, leaving 17 bases between them. Per germline, CDR1 LGHDT and CDR2 YNNKEL (reference sequence). In nucleotides, the CDR3 is TGTGCCAGCAGCTCTCAGACTCCGCGAATCTACGAGCAGTACTTC. Translation gives CASSSQTPRIYEQYF.

This clonotype was seen many times. This sequence joins TRBV3-1 and TRBJ1-4; 9 bases align to TRBD1. Germline loops: CDR1 LGHDT, CDR2 YNNKEL (reference sequence). With 0 bases clipped from V and 7 bases from J, the junction kept 6 bases outside the gene matches. The CDR3 is 16 amino acids. CDR3 in amino acids: CASSQDVGTGFEKLFF. CDR3 DNA sequence: TGTGCCAGCAGCCAAGATGTTGGGACAGGGTTTGAAAAACTGTTTTTT.

This clonotype was observed a few times. The chain uses TRBV7-3 and TRBJ1-1; tentative D call: TRBD1 (5 bases). Deletions cut 5 bases from V and 1 base from J, with 11 bases between. The CDR3 spans 14 residues. Germline V gene data show CDR1 as SGHTA and CDR2 as FQGTGA. Here the CDR3 DNA reads TGTGCCAGCAGCCCCCGGGGGGAGAACACTGAAGCTTTCTTT. Protein product: CASSPRGENTEAFF.

On this clonotype itself: A read error may produce the germline difference seen at one junction end. This chain joins TRBV13 and TRBJ2-1, with 13 bases matching TRBD2. CDR1 is PRHDT, CDR2 FYEKMQ, per germline (reference sequence). CDR3 size: 18 residues. This CDR3 is CASSSWTSGSLEDKEQFF. CDR3 nucleotides: TGTGCCAGCAGCTCATGGACTAGCGGGAGCCTTGAAGACAAGGAGCAGTTCTTC.

This chain uses TRBV12-3 or TRBV12-4 with TRBJ2-7, with a tentative D call TRBD2 (6 bases). V was trimmed by 1 base and J by 7 bases, leaving 20 bases between them. CDR3 length equals 16 residues. For the CDR3, the DNA is TGTGCCAGCAGTTTAGAGGTGGGTAGCGGACCCTTGGAGCAGTACTTC. Encoded protein: CASSLEVGSGPLEQYF.

This chain joins TRBV21-1 and TRBJ2-2. TRBV21-1 is an annotated pseudogene. The CDR3 has 11 residues. The CDR3 region is CATSSTGELFF. CDR3 nucleotides: TGTGCCACCTCGAGCACCGGGGAGCTGTTTTTT.

This chain joins TRBV20-1 and TRBJ2-4; possible D gene TRBD1, 6 bases. The DNA end favors TRBJ2-7, so the J call may be wrong. The CDR3 covers 13 residues. Germline V gene sequence: CDR1 DFQATT, CDR2 SNEGSKA (reference sequence). CDR3 bases: TGCAGTGGTCCCGGACACAGGGAAAACGAGCAGTACTTC. It codes for CSGPGHRENEQYF.

The chain links TRBV15 to TRBJ2-1; 11 bases line up with TRBD2. The CDR3 totals 17 residues. V lost 8 bases to trimming and J lost 6 bases; unmatched junction nucleotides: 15. Germline V gene data show CDR1 as LNHNV and CDR2 as YYDKDF (reference sequence). The CDR3: CATDQIFLAGGGNEQFF. The CDR3 coding sequence is TGTGCCACCGACCAGATTTTCTTAGCGGGAGGGGGCAATGAGCAGTTCTTC.

This clonotype has more than one count but fewer than ten. The rearrangement joins TRBV6-6 to TRBJ2-7; tentatively, D is TRBD1 (5 bases). Germline CDR1 and CDR2: MNHNY and SVGAGI (reference sequence). V was shortened by 5 bases and J by 1 base, with 9 bases between the two germline ends. CDR3 length: 13 amino acids. CDR3 sequence: CASSATESYEQYF. The CDR3 DNA follows: TGTGCCAGCAGTGCGACAGAGTCCTACGAGCAGTACTTC.

This clonotype was detected only a few times. The chain has TRBV28 and TRBJ2-7, with 7 bases identical to TRBD1. Losses at the gene ends were 5 bases for V and 12 bases for J; bases not matched to a gene: 16. The length of the CDR3 is 14 residues. From germline, CDR1 is MDHEN and CDR2 SYDVKM. In DNA form, the CDR3 reads TGTGCCAGCAGTATCGGACAGGCCCCTAACAGGCTGTACTTC. It encodes CASSIGQAPNRLYF.

V gene TRBV18 combines with J gene TRBJ1-1; tentatively, D is TRBD1 (6 bases). The V end lost 3 bases, the J end lost 3 bases, and 14 bases lay between the germline ends. The germline gives CDR1 KGHSH, CDR2 LQKENI. This CDR3 spans 15 amino acids. In nucleotides, the CDR3 is TGTGCCAGCTCACCCCCGGACAGCTTTTACACTGAAGCTTTCTTT. As protein: CASSPPDSFYTEAFF.

The V gene is TRBV7-2, the J gene TRBJ2-2; the D is unclear. Germline CDR1 and CDR2: SGHTA and FQGNSA. This CDR3 spans 12 amino acids. V was trimmed by 5 bases and J by 8 bases, leaving 9 bases between them. CDR3 loop: CASSEYWGELFF. The CDR3 region has the DNA TGTGCCAGCAGCGAATACTGGGGGGAGCTGTTTTTT.

The sample holds a few counts of this clonotype. V gene TRBV2 combines with J gene TRBJ1-2; 7 bases agree with TRBD1. CDR3 length: 14 residues. CDR1 is SNHLY, CDR2 FYNNEI, per germline. J gave up 7 bases and V 0 bases, and 5 bases lay outside the gene matches. The CDR3 is CASSEALTGIGYTF. CDR3 coding DNA: TGTGCCAGCAGTGAAGCGCTGACAGGGATTGGCTACACCTTC.

This clonotype was observed at least ten times. The genes are TRBV4-1 and TRBJ2-5; possibly TRBD1 for D (6 bases). The V gene's germline CDR1 is MGHRA and CDR2 YSYEKL. With 0 bases removed from V and 5 bases from J, the gap between germline ends came to 13 bases. The CDR3 has 15 residues. The CDR3 DNA follows: TGCGCCAGCAGCCAAGATCTTAGGGGGTTGGAGACCCAGTACTTC. Its protein product is CASSQDLRGLETQYF.

The gene calls are TRBV21-1 and TRBJ2-5; TRBD1 is taken as the D call from the table, unchecked against the DNA. Judging by the DNA end, TRBJ2-7 fits better; the J call may be wrong. TRBV21-1 is tagged as a pseudogene. The length of the CDR3 is 16 residues. The CDR3 is CASSKERRGLGYEQYF. In DNA form, the CDR3 reads TGTGCCAGCAGCAAAGAACGCAGGGGCTTAGGTTACGAGCAGTACTTC.

This clonotype occurred many times. V is TRBV15 and J is TRBJ2-3, with D perhaps matching TRBD1 or TRBD2 (5 bases each). The CDR3 runs 16 residues. Germline values: CDR1 LNHNV, CDR2 YYDKDF (reference sequence). Trimming shortened V by 3 bases and J by 0 bases, and 13 bases separated the two germline ends. DNA for the CDR3: TGTGCCACCAGCAGGCCCATGGGGGTTAGCACAGATACGCAGTATTTT. Encoded protein: CATSRPMGVSTDTQYF.

The chain recombines TRBV5-1 with TRBJ2-3; D is possibly TRBD2 (5 bases). This CDR3 is built from 16 residues. V dropped 1 base and J dropped 0 bases, with 12 bases sitting between them. Germline-derived CDR1 and CDR2 are SGHRS and YFSETQ. As DNA, the CDR3 is TGCGCCAGCAGCTTGAGGGAGACAACTAGCACAGATACGCAGTATTTT. This encodes CASSLRETTSTDTQYF. The entire variable domain, with the rest obtained from reference TRBV5-1 and TRBJ2-3, is as follows: KAGVTQTPRYLIKTRGQQVTLSCSPISGHRSVSWYQQTPGQGLQFLFEYFSETQRNKGNFPGRFSGRQFSNSRSEMNVSTLELGDSALYLCASSLRETTSTDTQYFGPGTRLTVL.

This chain uses TRBV20-1 with TRBJ2-1; D possibly matches TRBD1 or TRBD2 (6 bases each). CDR3 size: 15 residues. Trimming stripped 3 bases from V and 0 bases from J, with 12 bases between. The germline CDR1 and CDR2 sequences are DFQATT and SNEGSKA (reference sequence). CDR3 coding DNA: TGCAGTGCTAGGGAGGGGGGCAGCTCCTACAATGAGCAGTTCTTC. The encoded protein is CSAREGGSSYNEQFF.

This chain joins TRBV5-1 and TRBJ2-1; no clear D gene. The CDR3 runs to 13 residues. V lost 2 bases and J 5 bases, leaving 8 bases between the germline ends. The germline V gene encodes CDR1 SGHRS and CDR2 YFSETQ. The CDR3 bases are TGCGCCAGCAGCTTCCGGTGGAACAATGAGCAGTTCTTC. Translation: CASSFRWNNEQFF.

The CDR3: CASSIQGGRTEAFF. The CDR3 bases are TGCGCCAGCAGCATCCAAGGTGGGCGAACTGAAGCTTTCTTT. The chain employs TRBV5-1 and TRBJ1-1; the D is unclear. V gave up 4 bases and J gave up 5 bases, with 15 bases separating them. Germline V CDR1 and CDR2: SGHRS, YFSETQ. The CDR3 is made up of 14 amino acids.

This clonotype was seen a handful of times. The chain uses TRBV4-1 and TRBJ2-7; 15 bases are a match to TRBD2. CDR3 length: 17 amino acids. Unmatched junction bases numbered 4, after V lost 4 bases and J lost 0 bases. Germline lookup yields CDR1 MGHRA and CDR2 YSYEKL. As DNA, the CDR3 is TGCGCCAGCAGCCCCGGACTAGCGGGAGGGCCCTCCTACGAGCAGTACTTC. This sequence encodes CASSPGLAGGPSYEQYF.

The genes are TRBV11-2 and TRBJ2-1; 12 bases are shared with TRBD2. The end of the DNA fits TRBJ2-7 better, so the J call may be wrong. The CDR3 extends over 18 amino acids. CDR1 and CDR2 (germline): SGHAT, FQNNGV. The CDR3 nucleotides are TGTGCCAGCAGCTTAATAGCTAGCGGGGGGGGATCCTACAATGAGCAGTACTTC. Encoded protein: CASSLIASGGGSYNEQYF.